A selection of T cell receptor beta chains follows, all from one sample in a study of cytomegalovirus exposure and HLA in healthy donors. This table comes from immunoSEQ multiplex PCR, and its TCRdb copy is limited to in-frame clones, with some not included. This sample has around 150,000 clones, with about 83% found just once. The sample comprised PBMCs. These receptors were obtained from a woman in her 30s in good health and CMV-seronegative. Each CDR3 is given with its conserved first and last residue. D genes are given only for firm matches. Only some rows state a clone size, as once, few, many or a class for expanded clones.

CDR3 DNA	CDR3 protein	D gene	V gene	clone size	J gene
TGCAGCGTTGATTTATTGGGCAGGGGCGATGGCTACACCTTC	CSVDLLGRGDGYTF	.	TRBV29-1	.	TRBJ1-2
TGCGCCAGCAGCCAAGATCTAGGGACTTATAATGAAAAACTGTTTTTT	CASSQDLGTYNEKLFF	.	TRBV4-3	.	TRBJ1-4
TGTGCCAGCCAGGACAGATTGAACACTGAAGCTTTCTTT	CASQDRLNTEAFF	.	TRBV6-5	few	TRBJ1-1
TGTGCCAGCAGCAAAGGAGTATGGGAGACCCAGTACTTC	CASSKGVWETQYF	.	TRBV9	.	TRBJ2-5
TGTGCCAGCAGCTTAGTCACAGGGGATAGCACAGATACGCAGTATTTT	CASSLVTGDSTDTQYF	TRBD1	TRBV11-2	.	TRBJ2-3
TGTGCCAGCAGCGTAGAATTCATGAACACTGAAGCTTTCTTT	CASSVEFMNTEAFF	.	TRBV5-5	.	TRBJ1-1
TGCGCCAGCAGCTTTGCTGGGGCGGGAGGAGGAGGGGGCTACACCTTC	CASSFAGAGGGGGYTF	.	TRBV5-1	few	TRBJ1-2
TGTGCCAGCACCCCCTGGGGTCAGGGTTTCTACGAGCAGTACTTC	CASTPWGQGFYEQYF	.	TRBV28	.	TRBJ2-7
TGTGCCAGCAGCTTGCTGGCTGAGGAGGGGCAGCCCCAGCATTTT	CASSLLAEEGQPQHF	.	TRBV5-6	.	TRBJ1-5
TGTGCCAGCAGTTACTGGGCCCGGCAATACAATGAGCAGTTCTTC	CASSYWARQYNEQFF	.	TRBV6-6	few	TRBJ2-1
TGCGCCAGCAGCCAGGGACTAGCAGAGACCCAGTACTTC	CASSQGLAETQYF	TRBD2	TRBV4-3	many	TRBJ2-5
TGCGCCAGCAGGGAACAGGGTAGGCAAAAAAAACTGTTTTTT	CASREQGRQKKLFF	.	TRBV4-1	.	TRBJ1-4
TGTGCCAGCAGTCCTCCACATAGAGGCCACGAGCAGTACTTC	CASSPPHRGHEQYF	.	TRBV28	.	TRBJ2-7
TGCGCCAGCAGCCAAGATATCCGGGAGGTGGCCAAAAACATTCAGTACTTC	CASSQDIREVAKNIQYF	TRBD2	TRBV4-3	once	TRBJ2-4
TGTGCCAGCAGTTCGGGCCGGGACAGTAGCACAGATACGCAGTATTTT	CASSSGRDSSTDTQYF	TRBD1	TRBV28	.	TRBJ2-3
TGTGCCAGCAGCGTGACTAGCGGGGATGCGTCCTACAATGAGCAGTTCTTC	CASSVTSGDASYNEQFF	TRBD2	TRBV7-2	once	TRBJ2-1
TGTGCCAGCTCACCTCTCGGGGGGGCGATCAATGAGCAGTTCTTC	CASSPLGGAINEQFF	TRBD2	TRBV18	.	TRBJ2-1
TGTGCCAGCAGACCGGGACAGGGGCGAAACACCATATATTTT	CASRPGQGRNTIYF	TRBD1	TRBV28	.	TRBJ1-3
TGTGCCAGCAGCTTAGCCACAGGGGTTAGATACGAGCAGTACTTC	CASSLATGVRYEQYF	TRBD1	TRBV7-6	.	TRBJ2-7
TGTGCCAGCAGTTTAGGTCCGGGACAGGGGTTTTCCCCCTTGGGCGCTTTCTTT	CASSLGPGQGFSPLGAFF	TRBD1	TRBV28	.	TRBJ1-1
TGTGCCAGCAGCGCACCGGGACAGGGGATTGTTACCGGGGAGCTGTTTTTT	CASSAPGQGIVTGELFF	TRBD1	TRBV7-2	.	TRBJ2-2
TGCGCCAGCAGCTTCGGGACAGGGAGCAATGAGCAGTTCTTC	CASSFGTGSNEQFF	TRBD1	TRBV5-1	once	TRBJ2-1
TGCGCCAGCAGCTACGACAGTTACAATGAGCAGTTCTTC	CASSYDSYNEQFF	.	TRBV5-1	.	TRBJ2-1
TGTGCCAGCACCTTGGGGGGACTTGAAGCTTTCTTT	CASTLGGLEAFF	.	TRBV28	.	TRBJ1-1
TGTGCCAGCAGCTTGTTCGGAGGAGCGCCGGACAATGAGCAGTTCTTC	CASSLFGGAPDNEQFF	.	TRBV7-6	.	TRBJ2-1
TGTGCCAGCAGTTTAGCGGGAGCCCCAGATACGCAGTATTTT	CASSLAGAPDTQYF	TRBD2	TRBV27	once	TRBJ2-3
TGTGCCAGCAGCTTAGCCCCTTTTTTCGCCGCTAGCGGGGGCCTATTCTACGAGCAGTACTTC	CASSLAPFFAASGGLFYEQYF	TRBD2	TRBV7-6	.	TRBJ2-7
TGCGCCAGCAGCCTTGGACAGGGAAGCTATGGCTACACCTTC	CASSLGQGSYGYTF	TRBD1	TRBV4-1	.	TRBJ1-2
TGTGCCAGCAGTAAAGGACAGGGAGCTAACTATGGCTACACCTTC	CASSKGQGANYGYTF	TRBD1	TRBV28	.	TRBJ1-2
TGTGCCAGCAGCGCGCTACTAGCGGGGGGACCCTACGAGCAGTACTTC	CASSALLAGGPYEQYF	TRBD2	TRBV27	.	TRBJ2-7
TGCGCCAGCGGTCCGGGACAGACAGTAGATACGCAGTATTTT	CASGPGQTVDTQYF	TRBD1	TRBV23-1	.	TRBJ2-3
TGTGCCATCGGGACCCGGGACAGGGGTGGGAACGAGCAGTACTTC	CAIGTRDRGGNEQYF	TRBD1	TRBV10-3	few	TRBJ2-7
TGCGCCAGCAGCTTGGCGGAGACCCAGTACTTC	CASSLAETQYF	.	TRBV5-1	.	TRBJ2-5
TGTGCCAGCAGCCAACGGGGGAATTCACCCCTCCACTTT	CASSQRGNSPLHF	.	TRBV5-4	.	TRBJ1-6
TGTGCCAGCAGGGGGGACAGGTCTAGCAATCAGCCCCAGCATTTT	CASRGDRSSNQPQHF	TRBD1	TRBV2	.	TRBJ1-5
TGTTCCAGCAGCGGCACGGGACAGTCCTACGAGCAGTACTTC	CSSSGTGQSYEQYF	TRBD1	TRBV7-9	.	TRBJ2-7
TGTGCCAGCAGTTTACGAGGAGGTAATGAAAAACTGTTTTTT	CASSLRGGNEKLFF	.	TRBV28	few	TRBJ1-4
TGTGCCAGCACGGGGATGAACACCGGGGAGCTGTTTTTT	CASTGMNTGELFF	.	TRBV6-5	.	TRBJ2-2
TGTGCCAGCAGCCCAACGGGGGGGTTAGGGAACACTGAAGCTTTCTTT	CASSPTGGLGNTEAFF	.	TRBV7-9	.	TRBJ1-1
TGTGCCAGCAGTTCCCCAGGGGAGGCCAAAAACATTCAGTACTTC	CASSSPGEAKNIQYF	.	TRBV28	.	TRBJ2-4
TGTGCCAGCAGCTTATTAACAGCCTTAACATTGAACTATGGCTACACCTTC	CASSLLTALTLNYGYTF	.	TRBV11-1	.	TRBJ1-2
TGTGCCAGCAGTTTCTCTCCTAGCGGGGGGGCTCAGTACTTC	CASSFSPSGGAQYF	TRBD2	TRBV28	.	TRBJ2-7
TGTGCCAGCAGGACGACAGGGTCAGATACGCAGTATTTT	CASRTTGSDTQYF	TRBD1	TRBV28	once	TRBJ2-3
TGTTCCAGCAGCTTCCCTGGGGCTAGCGGCAACACCGGGGAGCTGTTTTTT	CSSSFPGASGNTGELFF	TRBD2	TRBV7-9	.	TRBJ2-2
TGTGCCAGCAGCACCCAGGGGGTGGCTGAAGCTTTCTTT	CASSTQGVAEAFF	TRBD1	TRBV7-9	.	TRBJ1-1
TGTGCCAGCAGTTACCGTCTCGAGCAGTACTTC	CASSYRLEQYF	.	TRBV6-5	once	TRBJ2-7
TGTGCCAGCAGTCGAGACACCGGGGAGCTGTTTTTT	CASSRDTGELFF	.	TRBV6-4	.	TRBJ2-2
TGTGCCAGCAGTTTACCGCTTGATGACAGGGATGAGACCCAGTACTTC	CASSLPLDDRDETQYF	TRBD1	TRBV28	.	TRBJ2-5
TGTGCCATCAGTGAGTGGGGGACTAGCGGGGGAGCCTACGAGCAGTACTTC	CAISEWGTSGGAYEQYF	TRBD2	TRBV10-3	.	TRBJ2-7
TGTGCCAGCAGCTTAGCTAACAGGGGCAAGAATTCACCCCTCCACTTT	CASSLANRGKNSPLHF	TRBD1	TRBV5-5	.	TRBJ1-6
TGCAGTGCCCCGCTAGGTCCCGAAGCTTTCTTT	CSAPLGPEAFF	.	TRBV20-1	.	TRBJ1-1
TGTGCCAGCAGTCGGACTAGCGGGGGACTACAAGAGACCCAGTACTTC	CASSRTSGGLQETQYF	TRBD2	TRBV6-6	.	TRBJ2-5
TGTGCCTACATCCCGGGACAGGGGGGTTCCTACTACGAGCAGTACTTC	CAYIPGQGGSYYEQYF	TRBD1	TRBV30	.	TRBJ2-7
TGCGCCAGCAGCTTGAGAGGGGGTAACACCGGGGAGCTGTTTTTT	CASSLRGGNTGELFF	.	TRBV5-1	.	TRBJ2-2
TGTGCCAGCAGTGAAGCAGGGGGACAGGGGGCATACGAGCAGTACTTC	CASSEAGGQGAYEQYF	TRBD1	TRBV6-1	.	TRBJ2-7
TGTGCCAGTGGACAGGGGTGGATCCATGAGCAGTTCTTC	CASGQGWIHEQFF	TRBD1	TRBV6-4	.	TRBJ2-1
TGTGCCAGCAGCTTAGCGGGACTGGTGGGCTACGAGCAGTACTTC	CASSLAGLVGYEQYF	.	TRBV7-8	.	TRBJ2-7
TGTGCCAGCAGCCTATACAGGGCGACCACTGAAGCTTTCTTT	CASSLYRATTEAFF	.	TRBV6-6	.	TRBJ1-1